This is a list of T cell receptor beta chains from one sample in a study of blood T cell repertoires in COVID-19. The data were produced by immunoSEQ multiplex PCR, yet TCRdb's version contains in-frame clones alone and is incomplete. The sample comprises roughly 180,000 clones, around 88% of which are singletons, and 3.5% to 4.5% rests with the top ten. Input material: peripheral blood. The source is a woman under 40 with acute or convalescent COVID-19. Both conserved end residues are part of each CDR3. The D gene is left open where the match is weak. Size values are once, few and many counts, or a class for expanded clones, and some rows have none.

>TRBV21-1|TRBJ2-2|NA|NA
TGTGCCAGCAGCAAAGACGTGATGGGCTCCCGTCCGAACACCGGGGAGCTGTTTTTT
CASSKDVMGSRPNTGELFF
>TRBV29-1|TRBJ2-5|NA|TRBD1
TGCAGCTTCTACGAGGACAGGTCGGAGACCCAGTACTTC
CSFYEDRSETQYF
>TRBV30|TRBJ2-3|NA|NA
TGTGCCTGGAGCTATACAGATACGCAGTATTTT
CAWSYTDTQYF
>TRBV6-6|TRBJ1-5|NA|NA
TGTGCCAGCAGTTACAGCCGGGTGACGAATCAGCCCCAGCATTTT
CASSYSRVTNQPQHF
>TRBV7-9|TRBJ2-2|NA|TRBD2
TGTGCCAGCAGAATCCAACTAGCGGGGGACACCGGGGAGCTGTTTTTT
CASRIQLAGDTGELFF
>TRBV6-1|TRBJ2-7|few|TRBD2
TGTGCCAGCAGTGAAGCTGGCGGGAGGTACGAGCAGTACTTC
CASSEAGGRYEQYF
>TRBV15|TRBJ2-5|NA|NA
TGTGCCACCAGCACCTTGCAGGGGTACCAAGAGACCCAGTACTTC
CATSTLQGYQETQYF
>TRBV6-5|TRBJ1-2|NA|NA
TGTGCCAGCACCGAGACGAGTCCGGGGGGGTATGGCTACACCTTC
CASTETSPGGYGYTF
>TRBV5-1|TRBJ2-1|once|TRBD1
TGCGCCAGCACCCACTTTGGACAGGGTTTTAGTGAGCAGTTCTTC
CASTHFGQGFSEQFF
>TRBV5-5|TRBJ2-5|once|TRBD2
TGTGCCAGCAACAGACTAGCGGGAGAGGAGACCCAGTACTTC
CASNRLAGEETQYF
>TRBV5-1|TRBJ1-2|NA|TRBD1
TGCGCCAGCAGCCCAGGACAGGGGAGCTATGGCTACACCTTC
CASSPGQGSYGYTF
>TRBV5-8|TRBJ2-2|NA|NA
TGTGCCAGCCAACAGTGGAACACCGGGGAGCTGTTTTTT
CASQQWNTGELFF
>TRBV6-5|TRBJ2-7|NA|NA
TGTGCCAGCACCGTTTCCCAGGGATACTACGAGCAGTACTTC
CASTVSQGYYEQYF
>TRBV30|TRBJ1-5|few|NA
TGTGCCTGGAGTCCCAATAGCAATCAGCCCCAGCATTTT
CAWSPNSNQPQHF
>TRBV5-4|TRBJ1-1|NA|NA
TGTGCCAGCACCGTGGACTCCCGAGGTGGGACAACTGAAGCTTTCTTT
CASTVDSRGGTTEAFF
>TRBV2|TRBJ2-5|once|NA
TGTGCCAGCAGTGAACTTGAGGGGACCCAGTACTTC
CASSELEGTQYF
>TRBV28|TRBJ1-5|NA|NA
TGTGCCAGCAGTTTAATCAGGGGAGCCGGGCAGCCCCAGCATTTT
CASSLIRGAGQPQHF
>TRBV7-2|TRBJ2-2|once|NA
TGTGCCAGCAGCTTTACAGGACGGGTCACCGGGGAGCTGTTTTTT
CASSFTGRVTGELFF
>TRBV4-2|TRBJ1-6|NA|NA
TGTGCCAGCAGCCAAGACATACAGAGGGATAATTCACCCCTCCACTTT
CASSQDIQRDNSPLHF
>TRBV29-1|TRBJ2-5|NA|NA
TGCAGCGCCCTCAGGAGCGGAACCCAAGAGACCCAGTACTTC
CSALRSGTQETQYF
>TRBV10-1|TRBJ1-6|NA|NA
TGCGCCAGCAGTGATACCTATAATTCACCCCTCCACTTT
CASSDTYNSPLHF
>TRBV27|TRBJ2-7|NA|TRBD2
TGTGCCAGCAGTCTGACTAGCGGCTCCTACGAGCAGTACTTC
CASSLTSGSYEQYF
>TRBV10-3|TRBJ2-1|NA|NA
TGTGCCATCAGTGAGTACGGGATCGGCTCCTACAATGAGCAGTTCTTC
CAISEYGIGSYNEQFF
>TRBV13|TRBJ2-5|NA|TRBD1
TGTGCCAGCAGCTTGGGACAGGGGATAGTGGAGACCCAGTACTTC
CASSLGQGIVETQYF
>TRBV9|TRBJ1-3|NA|TRBD1
TGTGCCAGCAGCGACCGACAGGGTGGGACTGGAAACACCATATATTTT
CASSDRQGGTGNTIYF
>TRBV5-4|TRBJ2-3|NA|NA
TGTGCCAGCAGTATTGGAGGGGCAAGCACAGATACGCAGTATTTT
CASSIGGASTDTQYF
>TRBV4-2|TRBJ2-2|once|NA
TGTGCCAGCAACCTTCGGGATACCGGGGAGCTGTTTTTT
CASNLRDTGELFF
>TRBV6-4|TRBJ2-1|NA|NA
TGTGCCAGCACTAGGGGAAGCTCCTACAATGAGCAGTTCTTC
CASTRGSSYNEQFF
>TRBV4-1|TRBJ1-1|NA|NA
TGCGCCAGCAGCCAAGATCTTCTAGGGGCCAAGAACACTGAAGCTTTCTTT
CASSQDLLGAKNTEAFF
>TRBV11-2|TRBJ2-2|once|TRBD1
TGTGCCAGCAGCTCCGACAGGGCGGGGGAGCTGTTTTTT
CASSSDRAGELFF
>TRBV7-9|TRBJ2-2|NA|NA
TGTGCCAGCAGCCTTCTAGCAGTCACCGGGGAGCTGTTTTTT
CASSLLAVTGELFF
>TRBV10-3|TRBJ2-7|once|NA
TGTGCCATAGATAGCGAGGGCGAGCAGTACTTC
CAIDSEGEQYF
>TRBV12-3/TRBV12-4|TRBJ1-5|NA|NA
TGTGCCAGCAGTTTGGAGGTAGGTCAGCCCCAGCATTTT
CASSLEVGQPQHF
>TRBV2|TRBJ1-2|NA|NA
TGTGCCAGCAGTGAATTGGGGCGAGGCTACACCTTC
CASSELGRGYTF
>TRBV7-6|TRBJ2-3|NA|TRBD2
TGTGCCAGCAGCTTAGCAGGCGGGAGGGTCACAGATACGCAGTATTTT
CASSLAGGRVTDTQYF
>TRBV6-5|TRBJ1-3|NA|NA
TGTGCCAGCAGTTACTCGTGGGGGCACGGAAACACCATATATTTT
CASSYSWGHGNTIYF
>TRBV28|TRBJ2-6|NA|NA
TGTGCCAGCAGTTTTTGGTCTGGGGCCAACGTCCTGGCTTTC
CASSFWSGANVLAF
>TRBV19|TRBJ1-6|once|NA
TGTGCCAGTAGCACTGAGAGCTCCTATAATTCACCCCTCCACTTT
CASSTESSYNSPLHF
>TRBV24-1|TRBJ1-6|once|NA
TGTGCCACCAGTGATTTAGGAGACAGCCTCCACTTT
CATSDLGDSLHF
>TRBV2|TRBJ2-7|NA|NA
NA
CASSEVGKGALYF
>TRBV5-4|TRBJ1-4|NA|TRBD1
TGTGCCAGCACAGTGGGGACAGGGGCAAATGAAAAACTGTTTTTT
CASTVGTGANEKLFF
>TRBV15|TRBJ2-3|few|NA
TGTGCCACCAGCAGAGATCAAGATACGCAGTATTTT
CATSRDQDTQYF
>TRBV11-2|TRBJ1-6|few|TRBD1
TGTGCCAGCAGCCGGATGACAGGGGATAATAATTCACCCCTCCACTTT
CASSRMTGDNNSPLHF
>TRBV7-2|TRBJ1-2|NA|NA
TGTGCCAGCAGCCCCTTTACTGGGAGAGAAGGCTACACCTTC
CASSPFTGREGYTF
>TRBV3-1/TRBV3-2|TRBJ2-1|NA|TRBD2
TGTGCCAGCGCTCTGTGGGAGGGCCCTAATGAGCAGTTCTTC
CASALWEGPNEQFF
>TRBV2|TRBJ2-5|NA|NA
TGTGCCAGCAGTGAAGGACTTCTCCAAGAGACCCAGTACTTC
CASSEGLLQETQYF
>TRBV19|TRBJ1-2|NA|NA
TGTGCCACAAGGGACACCATCTATGGCTACACCTTC
CATRDTIYGYTF
>TRBV5-1|TRBJ2-1|once|TRBD2
TGCGCCAGCAGCCCGGGGACTAGCGGGAATCGAGATGAGCAGTTCTTC
CASSPGTSGNRDEQFF